A single TCR beta chain is shown here with its context. Its antigen is not known. TCRdb passed the RT-PCR reads through MiXCR, listing each CDR3 protein once. The table includes over 450,000 distinct CDR3 sequences, 10% to 15% detected once. This CDR3 is 15 amino acids long. Trimming removed 3 bases from V and 6 bases from J, with 16 bases in between. The sample comes from a study of response to subunit inactivated influenza vaccine. Whole-study results and caveats: It was the authors' suggestion that each seasonal influenza vaccination recruits few new T cells.

Sequenced here: PBMCs from blood, sampled about 40 days after vaccination. This clonotype was obtained from a man over 45 who received an inactivated influenza vaccine. The V call is TRBV12-3 or TRBV12-4, the J call TRBJ2-3; D remains unclear. The CDR3 region is CASSFSWESEDTQYF. Written as DNA, the CDR3 is TGTGCCAGCAGTTTTAGTTGGGAATCAGAGGATACGCAGTATTTT.